Listed below are T cell receptor beta chains from one sample, sequenced in a study of blood T cell repertoires in COVID-19. Assay: immunoSEQ multiplex PCR; the TCRdb copy retains only in-frame clones and omits some. Of 75,000 to 80,000 clones in the sample, 88% are singletons; the top ten hold under 55%. Sequencing input: peripheral blood. These receptors were obtained from a human donor in a cohort sampled during active COVID-19. The CDR3 runs from the conserved cysteine through the conserved F or W. D genes are given only for firm matches. Expanded clones are given a class, and other clones once, few, many or no size at all.

v_gene: TRBV27
j_gene: TRBJ2-7
abundance: NA
d_gene: NA
CDR3nt: TGTGCCAGCCGTCGGACAGCCTCCTACGAGCAGTACTTC
CDR3aa: CASRRTASYEQYF

v_gene: TRBV14
j_gene: TRBJ1-1
abundance: NA
d_gene: TRBD1
CDR3nt: TGTGCCAGCAGCCAATGGACAGGGGGTGACACTGAAGCTTTCTTT
CDR3aa: CASSQWTGGDTEAFF

v_gene: TRBV7-8
j_gene: TRBJ2-1
abundance: NA
d_gene: TRBD2
CDR3nt: TGTGCCAGCAGCCGCCAAGGGACTAGCAACAATGAGCAGTTCTTC
CDR3aa: CASSRQGTSNNEQFF

v_gene: TRBV20-1
j_gene: TRBJ2-1
abundance: NA
d_gene: NA
CDR3nt: TGCAGTGCTAGACTGCTCGGTGAGCAGTTCTTC
CDR3aa: CSARLLGEQFF

v_gene: TRBV9
j_gene: TRBJ2-1
abundance: NA
d_gene: TRBD2
CDR3nt: TGTGCCAGCAGCGTAGCCCCAACCGGGACTAGCGGGAGCTATGAGCAGTTCTTC
CDR3aa: CASSVAPTGTSGSYEQFF

v_gene: TRBV7-2
j_gene: TRBJ2-1
abundance: NA
d_gene: TRBD1
CDR3nt: TGTGCCAGCAGCTTTTTCCCGACAGGGGGCTACAATGAGCAGTTCTTC
CDR3aa: CASSFFPTGGYNEQFF

v_gene: TRBV11-3
j_gene: TRBJ2-1
abundance: NA
d_gene: TRBD2
CDR3nt: TGTGCCAGCAGCTTAGGGACCTCTGGCGGGAGAGGTGATGAGCAGTTCTTC
CDR3aa: CASSLGTSGGRGDEQFF

v_gene: TRBV28
j_gene: TRBJ2-1
abundance: NA
d_gene: TRBD2
CDR3nt: TGTGCCAGCAGTTTAAGGGGTCTGGCGGGGGGATACAATGAGCAGTTCTTC
CDR3aa: CASSLRGLAGGYNEQFF

v_gene: TRBV11-3
j_gene: TRBJ2-1
abundance: NA
d_gene: TRBD2
CDR3nt: TGTGCCAGCAGCCCTGGGACTAGCGGGACTGGTGAGCAGTTCTTC
CDR3aa: CASSPGTSGTGEQFF

v_gene: TRBV30
j_gene: TRBJ2-4
abundance: NA
d_gene: NA
CDR3nt: TGTGCCTGGATGAGCCCCCTTACTGCAGCCAAAAACATTCAGTACTTC
CDR3aa: CAWMSPLTAAKNIQYF

v_gene: TRBV3-1/TRBV3-2
j_gene: TRBJ2-3
abundance: NA
d_gene: NA
CDR3nt: TGTGCCAGCAGCCGCTCGGTTTCTAGCGGCACAGATACGCAGTATTTT
CDR3aa: CASSRSVSSGTDTQYF

v_gene: TRBV5-4
j_gene: TRBJ2-3
abundance: NA
d_gene: TRBD2
CDR3nt: TGTGCCAGCAGCTTGGCTAGCGGGAGAACAGATACGCAGTATTTT
CDR3aa: CASSLASGRTDTQYF

v_gene: TRBV5-5
j_gene: TRBJ1-4
abundance: NA
d_gene: TRBD1
CDR3nt: TGTGCCAGCAGCTTCAGGGGGCCCAATGAAAAACTGTTTTTT
CDR3aa: CASSFRGPNEKLFF

v_gene: TRBV4-3
j_gene: TRBJ1-5
abundance: NA
d_gene: NA
CDR3nt: TGCGCCAGCAGCCAGGATAAGGACAGTAATCAGCCCCAGCATTTT
CDR3aa: CASSQDKDSNQPQHF

v_gene: TRBV4-1
j_gene: TRBJ2-3
abundance: NA
d_gene: TRBD2
CDR3nt: TGCGCCAGCAGCCAAGGTGGGGGACTAGCGAATGCAGATACGCAGTATTTT
CDR3aa: CASSQGGGLANADTQYF

v_gene: TRBV24-1
j_gene: TRBJ2-3
abundance: NA
d_gene: TRBD1
CDR3nt: TGTGCCACCAGTGACACCGGGACAGGGACCACAGATACGCAGTATTTT
CDR3aa: CATSDTGTGTTDTQYF

v_gene: TRBV4-2
j_gene: TRBJ2-1
abundance: NA
d_gene: TRBD2
CDR3nt: TGTGCCAGCAGCCAGCCGGGACTAGCGGGAGGGCCTGTCTACAATGAGCAGTTCTTC
CDR3aa: CASSQPGLAGGPVYNEQFF

v_gene: TRBV11-2
j_gene: TRBJ1-6
abundance: NA
d_gene: NA
CDR3nt: TGTGCCAGCAGCTTTTCCGCACGTCAGGGGAAGGGGGAAGATTCACCCCTCCACTTT
CDR3aa: CASSFSARQGKGEDSPLHF

v_gene: TRBV2
j_gene: TRBJ1-2
abundance: few
d_gene: TRBD1
CDR3nt: TGTGCCAGCAGTTTGACAGGGATGAGGGGTGGCTACACCTTC
CDR3aa: CASSLTGMRGGYTF

v_gene: TRBV24-1
j_gene: TRBJ2-7
abundance: NA
d_gene: TRBD1
CDR3nt: TGTGCCACCAGTCCGGGGACAGGGACCTACGAGCAGTACTTC
CDR3aa: CATSPGTGTYEQYF

v_gene: TRBV3-1/TRBV3-2
j_gene: TRBJ2-3
abundance: NA
d_gene: NA
CDR3nt: TGTGCCAGCACCCCTGACAGCCTCACAGATACGCAGTATTTT
CDR3aa: CASTPDSLTDTQYF

v_gene: TRBV27
j_gene: TRBJ2-5
abundance: NA
d_gene: NA
CDR3nt: TGTGCCAGCAGCCTACTTGCATCCCAAGAGACCCAGTACTTC
CDR3aa: CASSLLASQETQYF

v_gene: TRBV2
j_gene: TRBJ2-2
abundance: NA
d_gene: NA
CDR3nt: TGTGCCAGCAGTCCAAACCACTCCACCGGGGAGCTGTTTTTT
CDR3aa: CASSPNHSTGELFF

v_gene: TRBV12-3/TRBV12-4
j_gene: TRBJ2-1
abundance: NA
d_gene: NA
CDR3nt: TGTGCCAGCCACAGGGACGCCTACAATGAGCAGTTCTTC
CDR3aa: CASHRDAYNEQFF

v_gene: TRBV13
j_gene: TRBJ1-1
abundance: NA
d_gene: NA
CDR3nt: TGTGCCAGCAGCGCCGACGGGGGACTTACTGAAGCTTTCTTT
CDR3aa: CASSADGGLTEAFF

v_gene: TRBV28
j_gene: TRBJ2-3
abundance: NA
d_gene: NA
CDR3nt: TGTGCCAGCAGTTTTAATACGCAGTATTTT
CDR3aa: CASSFNTQYF

v_gene: TRBV13
j_gene: TRBJ1-6
abundance: few
d_gene: TRBD1
CDR3nt: TGTGCCAGCAGCCTTACAGCCGACAGGGCGGTGGGGGGAGCACCCCTCCACTTT
CDR3aa: CASSLTADRAVGGAPLHF

v_gene: TRBV7-9
j_gene: TRBJ2-1
abundance: few
d_gene: NA
CDR3nt: TGTGCCAGCAGCTTATCTATTGACGCGCTGAGGTCCTACAATGAGCAGTTCTTC
CDR3aa: CASSLSIDALRSYNEQFF

v_gene: TRBV7-2
j_gene: TRBJ2-1
abundance: NA
d_gene: TRBD2
CDR3nt: TGTGCCAGCAGCTTAGCTAGCGGGTCATCCTACAATGAGCAGTTCTTC
CDR3aa: CASSLASGSSYNEQFF

v_gene: TRBV5-1
j_gene: TRBJ2-1
abundance: NA
d_gene: TRBD2
CDR3nt: TGCGCCAGCAGCGCGGGACTAGCTGGTAATGAGCAGTTCTTC
CDR3aa: CASSAGLAGNEQFF

v_gene: TRBV3-1/TRBV3-2
j_gene: TRBJ2-3
abundance: few
d_gene: NA
CDR3nt: TGTGCCAGCAGCGCCGCGGCTAGCCCAGATACGCAGTATTTT
CDR3aa: CASSAAASPDTQYF

v_gene: TRBV3-1/TRBV3-2
j_gene: TRBJ2-7
abundance: NA
d_gene: TRBD2
CDR3nt: TGTGCCAGCAGCCAAGAAACCACTACTAGCGGGAGTACCAACGAGCAGTACTTC
CDR3aa: CASSQETTTSGSTNEQYF

v_gene: TRBV6-5
j_gene: TRBJ2-5
abundance: once
d_gene: TRBD2
CDR3nt: TGTGCCAGCAGTAAATGGGGAAGCGGGAACGGGGCCCAGTACTTC
CDR3aa: CASSKWGSGNGAQYF

v_gene: TRBV19
j_gene: TRBJ2-2
abundance: NA
d_gene: TRBD2
CDR3nt: TGTGCCAGTATGGCGCTAGCGGGAGGGGTTACCGGGGAGCTGTTTTTT
CDR3aa: CASMALAGGVTGELFF

v_gene: TRBV6-5
j_gene: TRBJ2-7
abundance: few
d_gene: NA
CDR3nt: TGTGCCAGCAGCTTAACAGGTTTGGGGACCTACGAGCAGTACTTC
CDR3aa: CASSLTGLGTYEQYF

v_gene: TRBV29-1
j_gene: TRBJ1-1
abundance: NA
d_gene: NA
CDR3nt: TGCAGCGTTGAGGCAGTTTACACTGAAGCTTTCTTT
CDR3aa: CSVEAVYTEAFF

v_gene: TRBV5-1
j_gene: TRBJ2-7
abundance: NA
d_gene: TRBD1
CDR3nt: TGCGCCAGCAGCTTGGAGGCAGGGGGCTACGAGCAGTACTTC
CDR3aa: CASSLEAGGYEQYF

v_gene: TRBV7-2
j_gene: TRBJ2-7
abundance: NA
d_gene: TRBD1
CDR3nt: TGTGCCAGCAGCTTAGAGAGGGGGCGGTACGAGCAGTACTTC
CDR3aa: CASSLERGRYEQYF

v_gene: TRBV5-1
j_gene: TRBJ2-3
abundance: NA
d_gene: TRBD2
CDR3nt: TGCGCCAGCAGCCCCACTAGCGCGGCTAGCACAGATACGCAGTATTTT
CDR3aa: CASSPTSAASTDTQYF

v_gene: TRBV5-4
j_gene: TRBJ1-2
abundance: NA
d_gene: NA
CDR3nt: TGTGCCAGCAGCTTGTCCCCACAGGTAGTGGAAGTCGGTGGCTACACCTTC
CDR3aa: CASSLSPQVVEVGGYTF